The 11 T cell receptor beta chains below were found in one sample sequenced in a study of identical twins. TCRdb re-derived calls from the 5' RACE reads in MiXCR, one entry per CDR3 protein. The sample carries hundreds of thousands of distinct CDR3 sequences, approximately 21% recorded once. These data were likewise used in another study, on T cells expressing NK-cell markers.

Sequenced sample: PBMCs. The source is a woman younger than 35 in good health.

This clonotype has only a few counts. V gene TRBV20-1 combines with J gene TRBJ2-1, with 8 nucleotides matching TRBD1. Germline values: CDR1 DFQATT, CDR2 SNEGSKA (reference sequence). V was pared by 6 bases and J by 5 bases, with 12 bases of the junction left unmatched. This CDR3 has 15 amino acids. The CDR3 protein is CSASTGASFDNEQFF. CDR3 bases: TGCAGTGCGTCGACAGGGGCTAGTTTCGACAATGAGCAGTTCTTC.

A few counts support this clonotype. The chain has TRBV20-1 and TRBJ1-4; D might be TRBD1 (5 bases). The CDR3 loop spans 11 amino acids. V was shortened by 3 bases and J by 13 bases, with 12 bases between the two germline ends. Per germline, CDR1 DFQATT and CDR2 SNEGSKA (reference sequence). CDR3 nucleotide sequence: TGCAGTGCTAGGGGGACGGTCGCACTGTTTTTT. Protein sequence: CSARGTVALFF.

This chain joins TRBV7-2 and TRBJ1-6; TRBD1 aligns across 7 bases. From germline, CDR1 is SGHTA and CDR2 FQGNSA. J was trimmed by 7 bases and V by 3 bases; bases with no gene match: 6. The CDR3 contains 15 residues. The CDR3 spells CASSFGGQLNSPLHF. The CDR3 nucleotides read TGTGCCAGCAGCTTTGGGGGACAGTTAAATTCACCCCTCCACTTT. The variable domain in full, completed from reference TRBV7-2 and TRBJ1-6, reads GAGVSQSPSNKVTEKGKDVELRCDPISGHTALYWYRQSLGQGLEFLIYFQGNSAPDKSGLPSDRFSAERTGGSVSTLTIQRTQQEDSAVYLCASSFGGQLNSPLHFGNGTRLTVT.

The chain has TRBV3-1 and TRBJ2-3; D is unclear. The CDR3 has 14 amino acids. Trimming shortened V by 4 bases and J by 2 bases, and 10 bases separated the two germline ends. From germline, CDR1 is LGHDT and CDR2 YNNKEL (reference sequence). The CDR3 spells CASSPKSDTDTQYF. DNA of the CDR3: TGTGCCAGCAGCCCAAAGAGCGACACAGATACGCAGTATTTT.

DNA for the CDR3: TGTGCCATCAAAGGCGGGACTAAGGGCGACTACGAGCAGTACTTC. Protein: CAIKGGTKGDYEQYF. The chain recombines TRBV10-3 with TRBJ2-7; 7 bases match TRBD2. V shed 7 bases, J shed 3 bases, and the junction held 12 bases outside the gene matches. This CDR3 has 15 residues. Germline loops: CDR1 ENHRY, CDR2 SYGVKD.

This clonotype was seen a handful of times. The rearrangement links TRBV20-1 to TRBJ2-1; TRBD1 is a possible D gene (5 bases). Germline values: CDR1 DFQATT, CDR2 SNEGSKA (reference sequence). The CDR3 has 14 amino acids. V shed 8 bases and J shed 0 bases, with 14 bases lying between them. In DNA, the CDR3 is TGCAGTTTTATCGACAGCCGCTCCTACAATGAGCAGTTCTTC. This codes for CSFIDSRSYNEQFF.

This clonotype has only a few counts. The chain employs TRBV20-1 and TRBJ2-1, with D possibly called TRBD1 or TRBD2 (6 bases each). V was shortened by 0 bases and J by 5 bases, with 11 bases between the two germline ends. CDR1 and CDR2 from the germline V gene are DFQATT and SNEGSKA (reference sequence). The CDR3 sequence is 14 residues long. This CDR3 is CSAREGGQNNEQFF. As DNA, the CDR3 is TGCAGTGCTAGAGAGGGGGGCCAGAACAATGAGCAGTTCTTC.

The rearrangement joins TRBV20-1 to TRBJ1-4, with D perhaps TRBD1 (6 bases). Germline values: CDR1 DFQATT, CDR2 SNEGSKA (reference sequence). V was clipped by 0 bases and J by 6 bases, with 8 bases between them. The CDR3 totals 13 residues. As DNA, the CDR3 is TGCAGTGCTAGAGATTGGACAGATGAAAAACTGTTTTTT. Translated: CSARDWTDEKLFF.

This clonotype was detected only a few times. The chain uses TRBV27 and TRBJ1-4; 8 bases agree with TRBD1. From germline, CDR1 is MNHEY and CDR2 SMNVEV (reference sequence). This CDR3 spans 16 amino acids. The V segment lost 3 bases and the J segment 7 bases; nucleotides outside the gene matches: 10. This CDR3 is CASSFFPHTGGEKLFF. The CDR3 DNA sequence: TGTGCCAGCAGTTTTTTTCCCCACACAGGGGGTGAAAAACTGTTTTTT.

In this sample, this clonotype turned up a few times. CDR3 loop: CASSMGHSYGYTF. The CDR3 DNA is TGTGCCAGCAGTATGGGACACTCCTATGGCTACACCTTC. V and J are TRBV27 and TRBJ1-2; possible D gene TRBD1, 6 bases. V dropped 5 bases and J dropped 4 bases, with 11 bases sitting between them. Germline-derived CDR1 and CDR2 are MNHEY and SMNVEV (reference sequence). The CDR3 loop spans 13 amino acids.

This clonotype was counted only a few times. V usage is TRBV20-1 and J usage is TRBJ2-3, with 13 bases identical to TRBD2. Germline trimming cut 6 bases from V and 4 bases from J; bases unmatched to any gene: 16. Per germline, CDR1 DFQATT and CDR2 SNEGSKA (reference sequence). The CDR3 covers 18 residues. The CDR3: CSAHRAPGLAGASDTQYF. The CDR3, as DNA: TGCAGTGCCCACCGCGCCCCTGGACTAGCGGGGGCTTCAGATACGCAGTATTTT.